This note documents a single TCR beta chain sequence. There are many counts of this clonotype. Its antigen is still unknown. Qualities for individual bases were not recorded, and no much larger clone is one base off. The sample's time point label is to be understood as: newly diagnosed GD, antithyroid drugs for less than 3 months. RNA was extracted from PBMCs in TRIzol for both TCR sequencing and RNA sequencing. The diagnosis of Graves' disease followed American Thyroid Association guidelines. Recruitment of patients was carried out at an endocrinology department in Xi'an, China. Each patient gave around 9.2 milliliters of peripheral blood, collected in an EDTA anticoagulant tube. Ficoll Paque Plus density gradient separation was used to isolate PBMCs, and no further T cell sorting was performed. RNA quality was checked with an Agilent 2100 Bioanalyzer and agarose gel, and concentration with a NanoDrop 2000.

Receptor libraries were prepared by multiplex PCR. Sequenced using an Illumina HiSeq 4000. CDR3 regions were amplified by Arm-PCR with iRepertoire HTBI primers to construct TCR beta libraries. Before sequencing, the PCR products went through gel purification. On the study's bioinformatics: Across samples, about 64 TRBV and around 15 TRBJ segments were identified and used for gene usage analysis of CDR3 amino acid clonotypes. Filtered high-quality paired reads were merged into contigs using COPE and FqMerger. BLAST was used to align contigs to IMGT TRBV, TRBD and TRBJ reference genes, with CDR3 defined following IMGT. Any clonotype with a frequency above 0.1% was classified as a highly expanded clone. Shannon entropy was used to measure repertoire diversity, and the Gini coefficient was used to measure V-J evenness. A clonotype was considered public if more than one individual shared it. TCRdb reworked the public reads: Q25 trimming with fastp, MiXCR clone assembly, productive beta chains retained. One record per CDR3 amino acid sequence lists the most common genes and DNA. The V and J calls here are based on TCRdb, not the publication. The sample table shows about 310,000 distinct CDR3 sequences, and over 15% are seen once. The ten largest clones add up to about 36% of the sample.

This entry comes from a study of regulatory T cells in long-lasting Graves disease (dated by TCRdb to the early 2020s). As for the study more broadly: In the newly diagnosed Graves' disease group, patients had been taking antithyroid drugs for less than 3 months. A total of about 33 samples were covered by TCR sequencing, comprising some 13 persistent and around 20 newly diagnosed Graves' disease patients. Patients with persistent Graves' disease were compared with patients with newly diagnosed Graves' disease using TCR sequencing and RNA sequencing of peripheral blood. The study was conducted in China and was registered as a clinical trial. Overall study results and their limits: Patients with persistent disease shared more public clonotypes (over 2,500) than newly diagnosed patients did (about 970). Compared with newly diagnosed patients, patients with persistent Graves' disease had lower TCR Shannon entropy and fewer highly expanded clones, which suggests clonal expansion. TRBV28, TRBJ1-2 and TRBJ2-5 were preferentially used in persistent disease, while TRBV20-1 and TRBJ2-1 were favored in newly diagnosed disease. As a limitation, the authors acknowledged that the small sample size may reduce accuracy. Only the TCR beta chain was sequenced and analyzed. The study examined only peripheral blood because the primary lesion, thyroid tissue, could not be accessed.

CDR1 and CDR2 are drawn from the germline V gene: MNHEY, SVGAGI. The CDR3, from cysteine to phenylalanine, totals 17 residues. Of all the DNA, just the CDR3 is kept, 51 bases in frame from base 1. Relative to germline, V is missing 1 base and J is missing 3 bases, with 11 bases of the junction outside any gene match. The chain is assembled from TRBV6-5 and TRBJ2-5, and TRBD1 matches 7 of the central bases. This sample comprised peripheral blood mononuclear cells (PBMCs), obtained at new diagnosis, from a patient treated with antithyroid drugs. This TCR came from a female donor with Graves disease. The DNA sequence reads TGTGCCAGCAGTTACTTCCCAGGGGGTGATTCCGAAGAGACCCAGTACTTC. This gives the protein CASSYFPGGDSEETQYF.